The clone carrying this T cell receptor beta chain was observed many times. These data are taken from a study of identical twins. TCRdb redid the calling of the 5' RACE reads with MiXCR, one entry per CDR3 protein. The repertoire includes some 460,000 distinct CDR3 sequences, 12% to 15% of them detected once, and 0.5% to 0.65% sits in the top ten. V was trimmed by 0 bases and J by 5 bases, leaving 2 bases between them. Per the germline V gene, CDR1 is SGHDN and CDR2 is FVKESK. The CDR3 contains 11 residues. A further study also used this sample, focusing on yellow fever vaccine responses in identical twins.

Sample: CD4+ T cells sorted from blood. The chain recombines TRBV14 with TRBJ2-7; unclear D gene. The receptor was derived from a woman under 30 in good health. The CDR3 loop reads CASSQEDEQYF. CDR3 nucleotides: TGTGCCAGCAGCCAAGAGGACGAGCAGTACTTC.